This TCR beta chain was sequenced during a study of T cell changes during pregnancy in multiple sclerosis. Germline V lookup: CDR1 LNHDA, CDR2 SQIVND (reference sequence). This CDR3 spans 18 amino acids. Trimming took 3 bases from V and 0 from J; bases not matched to a gene: 13. Produced via immunoSEQ multiplex PCR; TCRdb's table is partial and in-frame only. The sample shows about 58,000 clones, around 90% of them seen only once. V gene TRBV19 combines with J gene TRBJ1-1; 7 positions match TRBD1. Specimen: CD4+ T cells from peripheral blood mononuclear cells, collected after pregnancy. The clonotype comes from a female donor in good health, enrolled as a control in a pregnancy study. In DNA, the CDR3 is TGTGCCAGTAGTATCGACCCGACAGGGAATAGGGTGAACACTGAAGCTTTCTTT. This gives the protein CASSIDPTGNRVNTEAFF.